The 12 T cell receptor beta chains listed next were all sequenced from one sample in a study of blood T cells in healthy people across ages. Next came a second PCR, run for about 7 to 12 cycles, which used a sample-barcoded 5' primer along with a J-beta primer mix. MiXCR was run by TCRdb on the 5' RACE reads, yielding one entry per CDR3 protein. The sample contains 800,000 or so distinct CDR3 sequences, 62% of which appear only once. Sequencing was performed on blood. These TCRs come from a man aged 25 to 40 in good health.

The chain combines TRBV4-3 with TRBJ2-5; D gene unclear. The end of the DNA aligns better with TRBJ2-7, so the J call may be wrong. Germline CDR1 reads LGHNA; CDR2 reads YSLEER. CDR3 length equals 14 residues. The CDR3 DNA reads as TGCGCCAGCAGCCAAGAAGGCAGGCCGGACGAGCAGTACTTC. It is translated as CASSQEGRPDEQYF.

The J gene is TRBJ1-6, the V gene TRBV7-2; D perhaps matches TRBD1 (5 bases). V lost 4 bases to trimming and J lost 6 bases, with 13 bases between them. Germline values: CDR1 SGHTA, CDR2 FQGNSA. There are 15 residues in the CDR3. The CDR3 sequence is CASSSVAGRNSPLHF. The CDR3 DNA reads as TGTGCCAGCAGCTCCGTGGCAGGGCGTAATTCACCCCTCCACTTT.

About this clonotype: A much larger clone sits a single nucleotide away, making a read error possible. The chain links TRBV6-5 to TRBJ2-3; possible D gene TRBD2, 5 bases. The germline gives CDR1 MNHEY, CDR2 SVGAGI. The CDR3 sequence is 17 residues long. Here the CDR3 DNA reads TGTGCCAGCGGTTACTCGAAGTTACGGAGCGGTTCAGATACGCAGTATTTT. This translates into CASGYSKLRSGSDTQYF.

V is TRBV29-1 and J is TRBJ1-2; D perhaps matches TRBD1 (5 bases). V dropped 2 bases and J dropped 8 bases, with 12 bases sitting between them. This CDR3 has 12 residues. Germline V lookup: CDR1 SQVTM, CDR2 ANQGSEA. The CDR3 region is CSVERDPGGYTF. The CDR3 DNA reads TGCAGCGTTGAAAGGGACCCCGGGGGCTACACCTTC.

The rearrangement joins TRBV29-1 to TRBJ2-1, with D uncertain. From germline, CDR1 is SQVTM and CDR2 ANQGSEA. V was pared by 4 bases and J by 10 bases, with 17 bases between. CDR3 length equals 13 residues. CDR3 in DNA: TGCAGCGTTGGAATGGTGAGAATGGGAGAGCAGTTCTTC. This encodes CSVGMVRMGEQFF.

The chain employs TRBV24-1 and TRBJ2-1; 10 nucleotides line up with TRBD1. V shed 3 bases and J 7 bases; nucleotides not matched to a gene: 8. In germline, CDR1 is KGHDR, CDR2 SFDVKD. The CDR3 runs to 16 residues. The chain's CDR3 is CATSDPRDRGDNEQFF. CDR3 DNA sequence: TGTGCCACCAGTGATCCCCGGGACAGGGGAGATAATGAGCAGTTCTTC.

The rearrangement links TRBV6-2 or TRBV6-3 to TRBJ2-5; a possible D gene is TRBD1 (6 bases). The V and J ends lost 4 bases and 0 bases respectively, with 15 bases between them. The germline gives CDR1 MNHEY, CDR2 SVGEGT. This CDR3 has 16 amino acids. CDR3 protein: CASSSPGERDQETQYF. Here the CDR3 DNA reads TGTGCCAGCAGTTCGCCAGGGGAGAGGGACCAAGAGACCCAGTACTTC.

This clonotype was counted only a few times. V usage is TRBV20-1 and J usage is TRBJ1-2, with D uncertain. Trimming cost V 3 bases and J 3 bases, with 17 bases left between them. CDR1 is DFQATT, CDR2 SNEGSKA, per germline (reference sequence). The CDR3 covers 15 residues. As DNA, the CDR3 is TGCAGTGCTAGTGGGCAGAAAGGAGTCTACTATGGCTACACCTTC. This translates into CSASGQKGVYYGYTF.

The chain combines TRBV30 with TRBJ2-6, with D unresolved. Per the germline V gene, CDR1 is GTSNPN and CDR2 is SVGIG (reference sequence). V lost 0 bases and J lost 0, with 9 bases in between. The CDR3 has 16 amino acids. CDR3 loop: CAWSVEAVSGANVLTF. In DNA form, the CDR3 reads TGTGCCTGGAGTGTAGAAGCAGTCTCTGGGGCCAACGTCCTGACTTTC.

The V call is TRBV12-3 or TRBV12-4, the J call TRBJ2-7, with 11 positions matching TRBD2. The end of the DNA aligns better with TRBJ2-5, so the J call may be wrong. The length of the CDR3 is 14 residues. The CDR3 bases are TGTGCCAGCAGCCGACTAGCGGGGTGGGAGACCCAGTACTTC. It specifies CASSRLAGWETQYF.

CDR3 sequence: CASSQRTGRNSPLHF. In nucleotides, the CDR3 is TGTGCCAGCAGCCAGAGGACAGGTCGGAATTCACCCCTCCACTTT. This chain links TRBV3-1 with TRBJ1-6; 7 bases match TRBD1. Trimming took 3 bases from V and 7 from J; bases not matched to a gene: 6. This CDR3 comprises 15 residues. Germline V gene sequence: CDR1 LGHDT, CDR2 YNNKEL (reference sequence). The full variable domain, its missing parts supplied by reference TRBV3-1 and TRBJ1-6, is DTAVSQTPKYLVTQMGNDKSIKCEQNLGHDTMYWYKQDSKKFLKIMFSYNNKELIINETVPNRFSPKSPDKAHLNLHINSLELGDSAVYFCASSQRTGRNSPLHFGNGTRLTVT.

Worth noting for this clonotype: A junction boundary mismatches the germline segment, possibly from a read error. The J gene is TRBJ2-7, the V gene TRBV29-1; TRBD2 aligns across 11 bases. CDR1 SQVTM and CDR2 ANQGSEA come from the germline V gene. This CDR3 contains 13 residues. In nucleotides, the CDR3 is TGCAGCGCCCTAGCGGGGGGCTCCTACGGGCAGTACTTC. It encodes CSALAGGSYGQYF.